A single sample is the source of the 27 T cell receptor beta chains below, sequenced in a study of shared clonotypes between healthy human individuals. Only in-frame clones appear in the TCRdb table, and some are missing; sequencing was by immunoSEQ multiplex PCR. The table records a few million clones, more than 80% of them present only once. The source material was naive CD4+ T cells from PBMCs. Described subset: CD45RA+ positively selected. These receptors came from a man in his late teens or twenties in good health. Some clones in this sample may be carry-over from other donors' samples.

Note on this clone: The sample holds other DNA sequences that translate to the same CDR3. The chain combines TRBV27 with TRBJ2-3; D gene unclear. The CDR3 length is 14 residues. From germline, CDR1 is MNHEY and CDR2 SMNVEV (reference sequence). Trimming took 3 bases from V and 3 from J, leaving 10 bases between them. DNA for the CDR3: TGTGCCAGCAGTTTTTTGGACCGTACAGATACGCAGTATTTT. Translation: CASSFLDRTDTQYF.

The chain couples TRBV18 to TRBJ2-7; the match to TRBD1 covers 10 bases. This CDR3 is built from 19 residues. Germline assignment: CDR1 KGHSH and CDR2 LQKENI. V gave up 2 bases and J gave up 5 bases; unmatched junction bases: 18. The CDR3 sequence is CASSPNSADLGGQGNEQYF. The CDR3 DNA follows: TGTGCCAGCTCACCAAATTCCGCCGATCTTGGGGGACAGGGGAACGAGCAGTACTTC.

This rearrangement joins TRBV30 to TRBJ1-4, with no clear D. The V end lost 5 bases, the J end lost 5 bases, and 3 bases lay between the germline ends. This CDR3 region has 10 residues. The germline V gene has CDR1 GTSNPN and CDR2 SVGIG (reference sequence). The CDR3 sequence is CAWANEKLFF. The CDR3 coding sequence is TGTGCCTGGGCGAATGAAAAACTGTTTTTT.

The chain uses TRBV5-1 and TRBJ2-1; 11 positions match TRBD2. The J segment lost 4 bases and the V segment lost 4 bases, leaving 10 bases of the junction unmatched. The CDR3 is made up of 17 amino acids. CDR1 SGHRS and CDR2 YFSETQ come from the germline V gene. The CDR3 DNA is TGCGCCAGCAGCGGAAGCCTAGCGGGAGGAGGGTACAATGAGCAGTTCTTC. Amino acids: CASSGSLAGGGYNEQFF. Supplemented by reference TRBV5-1 and TRBJ2-1, the full variable domain reads KAGVTQTPRYLIKTRGQQVTLSCSPISGHRSVSWYQQTPGQGLQFLFEYFSETQRNKGNFPGRFSGRQFSNSRSEMNVSTLELGDSALYLCASSGSLAGGGYNEQFFGPGTRLTVL.

The V call is TRBV5-1, the J call TRBJ2-5; tentatively, D is TRBD1 or TRBD2 (6 bases each). Trimming removed 2 bases at V and 7 bases at J, with 12 bases between. This CDR3 region has 13 residues. CDR1 SGHRS and CDR2 YFSETQ come from the germline V gene. CDR3 loop: CASSFPGARTQYF. In DNA, the CDR3 is TGCGCCAGCAGCTTTCCGGGGGCGAGGACCCAGTACTTC.

The rearrangement joins TRBV10-3 to TRBJ2-1; possible D gene TRBD2, 5 bases. This CDR3 contains 13 residues. The V gene's germline CDR1 is ENHRY and CDR2 SYGVKD. V was trimmed by 4 bases and J by 7 bases, leaving 11 bases between them. The CDR3, as DNA: TGTGCCATCAGTGGAGGCGGGTGGAATGAGCAGTTCTTC. Its translation is CAISGGGWNEQFF.

The CDR3 spells CASRPSGGAYEQYF. Written as DNA, the CDR3 is TGTGCCAGCAGGCCCAGCGGGGGAGCCTACGAGCAGTACTTC. The chain employs TRBV5-8 and TRBJ2-7; 8 positions agree with TRBD2. Trimming cost V 5 bases and J 2 bases; bases outside gene matches: 6. Germline CDR1 SGHTS, CDR2 YDEGEE. CDR3 length: 14 amino acids.

The rearrangement uses TRBV28 and TRBJ2-4; TRBD1 agrees at 7 bases. Germline-derived CDR1 and CDR2 are MDHEN and SYDVKM. V lost 6 bases to trimming and J lost 0 bases; unmatched junction nucleotides: 8. CDR3 length: 16 amino acids. DNA of the CDR3: TGTGCCAGCAGGACCGGGACAGTTTTAGCCAAAAACATTCAGTACTTC. Translated, it gives CASRTGTVLAKNIQYF.

This clone was recorded a few times. V and J are TRBV30 and TRBJ1-1; D gene ambiguous. CDR3 length: 13 amino acids. The V end lost 1 base, the J end lost 12 bases, and 18 bases lay between the germline ends. Germline-derived CDR1 and CDR2 are GTSNPN and SVGIG (reference sequence). CDR3 bases: TGTGCCTGGAGTGCGGGAATCCTGGACTTGTCTTTCTTT. Encoded protein: CAWSAGILDLSFF.

The chain carries TRBV5-1 and TRBJ2-1; D may correspond to TRBD1 or TRBD2 (7 bases each). Per the germline V gene, CDR1 is SGHRS and CDR2 is YFSETQ. The V end was cut by 3 bases, the J end by 5 bases, with 15 bases between. The CDR3 has 15 amino acids. This CDR3 reads CASSWGGTANNEQFF. The CDR3 DNA is TGCGCCAGCAGCTGGGGAGGGACAGCTAACAATGAGCAGTTCTTC. The full variable domain, in which reference TRBV5-1 and TRBJ2-1 provide the parts outside the CDR3, is KAGVTQTPRYLIKTRGQQVTLSCSPISGHRSVSWYQQTPGQGLQFLFEYFSETQRNKGNFPGRFSGRQFSNSRSEMNVSTLELGDSALYLCASSWGGTANNEQFFGPGTRLTVL.

V is TRBV21-1 and J is TRBJ2-1; the table's D call, TRBD1, has no DNA check behind it. TRBV21-1 is a listed pseudogene. The CDR3 contains 17 residues. DNA for the CDR3: TGCCCAGAACCACGCTCCCGGACCAGGGTACCCTACAATGAGCAGTTCTTC. Translated: CPEPRSRTRVPYNEQFF.

The V gene is TRBV4-1, the J gene TRBJ1-5; perhaps TRBD1 as D (6 bases). V lost 5 bases and J lost 0, with 20 bases in between. In germline, CDR1 is MGHRA, CDR2 YSYEKL. The CDR3 covers 18 residues. The CDR3 sequence: CASSARDMPYYSNQPQHF. CDR3 nucleotide sequence: TGCGCCAGCAGCGCCCGGGACATGCCCTATTATAGCAATCAGCCCCAGCATTTT.

The V gene is TRBV6-5, the J gene TRBJ2-5, with a possible D match to TRBD2 (5 bases). V was pared by 8 bases and J by 8 bases, with 18 bases between. CDR3 length: 13 residues. Germline V CDR1 and CDR2: MNHEY, SVGAGI. CDR3 protein: CASRAYREGTQYF. The CDR3 bases are TGTGCCAGCCGAGCTTACCGTGAGGGAACCCAGTACTTC.

CDR3 bases: TGTGCCAGCTCACCGACAGGGGATGGGTACTATGGCTACACCTTC. Its protein product is CASSPTGDGYYGYTF. This chain links TRBV18 with TRBJ1-2; 8 nucleotides align to TRBD1. This CDR3 has 15 residues. Germline V gene data show CDR1 as KGHSH and CDR2 as LQKENI. The trim removed 3 bases at V and 3 bases at J, leaving 6 bases unmatched. Looking up the rest from reference TRBV18 and TRBJ1-2 gives the full variable domain: NAGVMQNPRHLVRRRGQEARLRCSPMKGHSHVYWYRQLPEEGLKFMVYLQKENIIDESGMPKERFSAEFPKEGPSILRIQQVVRGDSAAYFCASSPTGDGYYGYTFGSGTRLTVV.

V is TRBV15 and J is TRBJ1-2, with D possibly TRBD1 on 6 matching bases. This CDR3 comprises 14 residues. The V and J ends lost 0 bases and 6 bases respectively, with 11 bases between them. Germline values: CDR1 LNHNV, CDR2 YYDKDF (reference sequence). The CDR3 sequence is CATSRERGTDGYTF. The CDR3 DNA follows: TGTGCCACCAGCAGAGAAAGGGGGACGGATGGCTACACCTTC.

The V call is TRBV5-1, the J call TRBJ1-2; D is unresolved. Trimming removed 4 bases from V and 1 base from J, with 14 bases in between. Germline lookup yields CDR1 SGHRS and CDR2 YFSETQ. The CDR3 runs to 15 residues. CDR3 loop: CASSPRTDHNYGYTF. The CDR3 nucleotides read TGCGCCAGCAGCCCGCGGACTGACCATAACTATGGCTACACCTTC. Full variable domain (missing parts from reference TRBV5-1 and TRBJ1-2): KAGVTQTPRYLIKTRGQQVTLSCSPISGHRSVSWYQQTPGQGLQFLFEYFSETQRNKGNFPGRFSGRQFSNSRSEMNVSTLELGDSALYLCASSPRTDHNYGYTFGSGTRLTVV.

The rearrangement uses TRBV6-1 and TRBJ2-2; TRBD1 matches 9 bases. Germline V gene lookup returns CDR1 MNHNS and CDR2 SASEGT. CDR3 length: 14 residues. The J segment lost 6 bases and the V segment lost 5 bases, leaving 4 bases of the junction unmatched. The CDR3 loop is CASSNRGRPGELFF. Here the CDR3 DNA reads TGTGCCAGCAGTAACAGGGGGCGTCCCGGGGAGCTGTTTTTT.

Notes on this clone: This sample includes further DNA sequences coding for the same CDR3. V gene TRBV19 combines with J gene TRBJ2-1, with 7 positions matching TRBD2. This CDR3 spans 14 amino acids. Looked up from germline, CDR1 is LNHDA and CDR2 is SQIVND (reference sequence). The V segment lost 6 bases and the J segment 0 bases; nucleotides outside the gene matches: 2. The CDR3 nucleotides are TGTGCCAGTAGGGGGGGGAGCTCCTACAATGAGCAGTTCTTC. Translation: CASRGGSSYNEQFF.

V and J are TRBV29-1 and TRBJ2-1; tentatively, D is TRBD2 (5 bases). The CDR3 spans 14 residues. V was pared by 3 bases and J by 4 bases, with 13 bases between. Germline values: CDR1 SQVTM, CDR2 ANQGSEA. The CDR3 reads CSVEAAVPYNEQFF. The CDR3 bases are TGCAGCGTTGAGGCAGCGGTGCCATACAATGAGCAGTTCTTC.

This sequence joins TRBV28 and TRBJ2-7; D is possibly TRBD2 (6 bases). The ends were cut back, 3 bases at V and 2 bases at J, with 17 bases in the middle. The CDR3 consists of 16 residues. Per the germline V gene, CDR1 is MDHEN and CDR2 is SYDVKM. This chain's CDR3 is CASSFRSGGTPYEQYF. Written as DNA, the CDR3 is TGTGCCAGCAGTTTTCGGTCTGGGGGGACCCCCTACGAGCAGTACTTC.

The V and J genes are TRBV30 and TRBJ2-5, with TRBD1 as a possible D gene (6 bases). The J call may be wrong; the DNA end is better matched by TRBJ2-7. The germline V gene encodes CDR1 GTSNPN and CDR2 SVGIG (reference sequence). The CDR3 has 15 amino acids. CDR3 in DNA: TGTGCCTGGAGTGTACTCGGCAGGGGACCCTACGAGCAGTACTTC. Translated: CAWSVLGRGPYEQYF.

On this clone: Other DNA sequences in the same sample also yield this CDR3. This rearrangement joins TRBV7-2 to TRBJ1-1; possibly TRBD1 for D (5 bases). V lost 3 bases and J lost 1, with 12 bases in between. Germline loops: CDR1 SGHTA, CDR2 FQGNSA. The CDR3 spans 15 residues. In nucleotides, the CDR3 is TGTGCCAGCAGCTTGCTTGGGACGGCGAACACTGAAGCTTTCTTT. Encoded protein: CASSLLGTANTEAFF. The full variable domain, its missing parts supplied by reference TRBV7-2 and TRBJ1-1, is GAGVSQSPSNKVTEKGKDVELRCDPISGHTALYWYRQSLGQGLEFLIYFQGNSAPDKSGLPSDRFSAERTGGSVSTLTIQRTQQEDSAVYLCASSLLGTANTEAFFGQGTRLTVV.

This sequence joins TRBV7-9 and TRBJ2-1; no definite D call. CDR1 SEHNR and CDR2 FQNEAQ come from the germline V gene (reference sequence). This CDR3 spans 14 amino acids. V lost 0 bases, J lost 7 bases, and 10 bases lay in between. CDR3 residues: CASSLAGTGNEQFF. The CDR3 DNA sequence: TGTGCCAGCAGCTTAGCTGGAACTGGTAATGAGCAGTTCTTC.

For this clone: Additional DNA sequences in this sample encode the identical CDR3. This chain joins TRBV7-3 and TRBJ1-1; 8 bases align to TRBD1. The CDR3 is made up of 14 amino acids. Germline values: CDR1 SGHTA, CDR2 FQGTGA. V gave up 4 bases and J gave up 0 bases; unmatched junction bases: 1. CDR3 DNA sequence: TGTGCCAGCAGCTCACAGGGGGTGAACACTGAAGCTTTCTTT. Protein product: CASSSQGVNTEAFF.

This sequence joins TRBV5-1 and TRBJ1-4; maybe TRBD1 (5 bases). V gave up 4 bases and J gave up 8 bases, with 15 bases separating them. CDR1 and CDR2 from the germline V gene are SGHRS and YFSETQ. This CDR3 region has 14 residues. The CDR3 sequence is CASSGTGTSEKLFF. The CDR3 DNA reads as TGCGCCAGCAGCGGGACCGGGACGAGCGAAAAACTGTTTTTT.

CDR3 in DNA: TGCAGCGCCAACGCACTAGCGGGGGCACAAGAGACCCAGTACTTC. Amino acid sequence: CSANALAGAQETQYF. This chain uses TRBV29-1 with TRBJ2-5; 11 positions agree with TRBD2. J gave up 2 bases and V 7 bases, and 9 bases lay outside the gene matches. The CDR3 is 15 amino acids. Germline CDR1 is SQVTM and CDR2 is ANQGSEA.

In regard to this clone: The junction departs from the called germline gene at one end, perhaps through a read error. This chain connects TRBV5-5 to TRBJ2-1, with TRBD2 matching over 11 bases. Germline V gives CDR1 SGHKS, CDR2 YYEKEE (reference sequence). The CDR3 sequence is 13 residues long. The CDR3 DNA sequence: TGTGCCAGCAGCTTGGGTACTAGCGGGAGTCTTCTCTTC. This encodes CASSLGTSGSLLF.